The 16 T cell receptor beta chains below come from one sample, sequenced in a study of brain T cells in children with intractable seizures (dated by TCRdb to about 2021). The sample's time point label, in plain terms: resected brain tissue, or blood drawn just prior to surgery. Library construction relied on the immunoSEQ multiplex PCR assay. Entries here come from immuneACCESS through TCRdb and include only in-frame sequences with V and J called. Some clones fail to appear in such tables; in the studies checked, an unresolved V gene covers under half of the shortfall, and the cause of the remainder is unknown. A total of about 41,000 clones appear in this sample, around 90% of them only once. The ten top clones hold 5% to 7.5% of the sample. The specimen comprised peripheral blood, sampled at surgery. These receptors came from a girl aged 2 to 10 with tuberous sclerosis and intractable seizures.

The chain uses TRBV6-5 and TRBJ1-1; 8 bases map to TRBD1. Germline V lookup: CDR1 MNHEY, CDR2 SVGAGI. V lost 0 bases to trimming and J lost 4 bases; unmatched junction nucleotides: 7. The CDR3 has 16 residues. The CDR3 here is CASSYSPGGAGTEAFF. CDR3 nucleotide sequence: TGTGCCAGCAGTTACTCGCCAGGGGGCGCAGGCACTGAAGCTTTCTTT.

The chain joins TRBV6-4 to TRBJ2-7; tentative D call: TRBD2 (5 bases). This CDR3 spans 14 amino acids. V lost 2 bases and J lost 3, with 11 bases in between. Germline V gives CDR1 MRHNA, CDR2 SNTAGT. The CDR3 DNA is TGTGCCAGCAGTGACCCGAGGGTGGACTACGAGCAGTACGTC. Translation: CASSDPRVDYEQYV.

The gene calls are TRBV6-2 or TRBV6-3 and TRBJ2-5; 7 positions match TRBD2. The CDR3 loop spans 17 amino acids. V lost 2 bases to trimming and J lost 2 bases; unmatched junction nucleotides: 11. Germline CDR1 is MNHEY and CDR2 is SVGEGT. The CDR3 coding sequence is TGTGCCAGCAGTTACAAAAACTTCGGGGGGAGGCAAGAGACCCAGTACTTC. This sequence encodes CASSYKNFGGRQETQYF.

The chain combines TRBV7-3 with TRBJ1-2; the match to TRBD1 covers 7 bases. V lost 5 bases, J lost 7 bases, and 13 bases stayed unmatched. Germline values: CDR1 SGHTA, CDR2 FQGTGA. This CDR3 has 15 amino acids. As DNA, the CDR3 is TGTGCCAGCAGCCCCCAGGGGGGTTTAGACATTGGCTACACCTTC. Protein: CASSPQGGLDIGYTF.

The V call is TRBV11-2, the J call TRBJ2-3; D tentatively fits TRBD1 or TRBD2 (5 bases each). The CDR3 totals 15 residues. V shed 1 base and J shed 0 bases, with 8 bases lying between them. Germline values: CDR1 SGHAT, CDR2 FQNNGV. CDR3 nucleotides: TGTGCCAGCAGCTTAGGTGGGACCAGCACAGATACGCAGTATTTT. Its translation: CASSLGGTSTDTQYF.

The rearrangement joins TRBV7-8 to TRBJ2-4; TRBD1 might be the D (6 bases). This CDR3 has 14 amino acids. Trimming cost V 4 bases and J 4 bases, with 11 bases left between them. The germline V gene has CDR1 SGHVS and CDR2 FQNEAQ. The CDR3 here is CASSSRGQKNIQYF. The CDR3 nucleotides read TGTGCCAGCAGCTCACGCGGACAGAAAAACATTCAGTACTTC.

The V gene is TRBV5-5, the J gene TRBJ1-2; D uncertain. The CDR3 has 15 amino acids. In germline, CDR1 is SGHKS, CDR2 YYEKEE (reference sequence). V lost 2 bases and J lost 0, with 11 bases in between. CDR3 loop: CASSLGSASNYGYTF. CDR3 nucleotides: TGTGCCAGCAGCTTAGGCAGCGCTTCTAACTATGGCTACACCTTC.

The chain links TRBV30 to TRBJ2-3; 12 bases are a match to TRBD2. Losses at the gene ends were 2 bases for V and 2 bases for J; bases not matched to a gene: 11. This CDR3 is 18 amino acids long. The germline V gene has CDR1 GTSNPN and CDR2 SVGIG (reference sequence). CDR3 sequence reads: CAWSHTLAGGKLTDTQYF. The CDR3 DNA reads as TGTGCCTGGAGTCACACTCTAGCGGGGGGGAAACTCACAGATACGCAGTATTTT.

The DNA of the CDR3 is TGTGCCAGCAGTGAATTTGGGGACAGGGTTGGCTACACCTTC. This gives the protein CASSEFGDRVGYTF. The V call is TRBV6-1, the J call TRBJ1-2, with 9 bases fitting TRBD1. Germline CDR1 MNHNS, CDR2 SASEGT. Unmatched junction bases numbered 5, after V lost 2 bases and J lost 7 bases. The CDR3 is 14 residues long.

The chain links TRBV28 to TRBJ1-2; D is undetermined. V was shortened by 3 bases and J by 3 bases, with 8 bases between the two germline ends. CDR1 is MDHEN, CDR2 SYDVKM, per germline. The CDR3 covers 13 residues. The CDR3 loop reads CASSLVSDYGYTF. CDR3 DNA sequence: TGTGCCAGCAGTTTGGTCAGCGACTATGGCTACACCTTC.

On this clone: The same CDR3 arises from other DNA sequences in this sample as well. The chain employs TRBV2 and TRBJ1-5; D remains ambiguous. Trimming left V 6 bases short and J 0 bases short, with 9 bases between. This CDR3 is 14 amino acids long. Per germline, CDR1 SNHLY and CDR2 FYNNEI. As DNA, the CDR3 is TGTGCCAGCAGGGGAGATTCTAGCAATCAGCCCCAGCATTTT. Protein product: CASRGDSSNQPQHF.

The chain's CDR3 is CASSSYTGGYTF. The CDR3 DNA sequence: TGTGCCAGCAGCTCGTACACAGGCGGCTACACCTTC. This chain connects TRBV9 to TRBJ1-2, with D tentatively TRBD1 (5 bases). V was shortened by 4 bases and J by 8 bases, with 12 bases between the two germline ends. This CDR3 spans 12 amino acids. Germline loops: CDR1 SGDLS, CDR2 YYNGEE.

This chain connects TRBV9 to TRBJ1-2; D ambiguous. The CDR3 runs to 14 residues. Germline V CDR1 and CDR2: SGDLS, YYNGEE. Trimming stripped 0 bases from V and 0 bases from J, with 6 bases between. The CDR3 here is CASSVVWANYGYTF. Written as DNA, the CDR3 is TGTGCCAGCAGCGTAGTTTGGGCTAACTATGGCTACACCTTC.

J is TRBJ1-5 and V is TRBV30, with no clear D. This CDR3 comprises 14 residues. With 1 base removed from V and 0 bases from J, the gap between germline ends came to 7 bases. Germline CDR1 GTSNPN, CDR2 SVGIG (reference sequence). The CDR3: CAWSETDSNQPQHF. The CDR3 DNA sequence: TGTGCCTGGAGTGAGACGGATAGCAATCAGCCCCAGCATTTT.

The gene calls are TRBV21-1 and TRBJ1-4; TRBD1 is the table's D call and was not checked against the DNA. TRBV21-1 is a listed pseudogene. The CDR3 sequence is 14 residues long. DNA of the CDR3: TGTGCCAGGATAACAGGGACCACTAATGAAAAACTGTTTTTT. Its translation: CARITGTTNEKLFF.

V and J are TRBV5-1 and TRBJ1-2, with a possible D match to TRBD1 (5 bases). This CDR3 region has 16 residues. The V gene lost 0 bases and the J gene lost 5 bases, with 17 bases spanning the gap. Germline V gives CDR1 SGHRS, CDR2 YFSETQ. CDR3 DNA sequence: TGCGCCAGCAGCTTGGTAGTTGGGGTAGGGGATTATGGCTACACCTTC. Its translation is CASSLVVGVGDYGYTF. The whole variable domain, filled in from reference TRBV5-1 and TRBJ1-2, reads KAGVTQTPRYLIKTRGQQVTLSCSPISGHRSVSWYQQTPGQGLQFLFEYFSETQRNKGNFPGRFSGRQFSNSRSEMNVSTLELGDSALYLCASSLVVGVGDYGYTFGSGTRLTVV.